These 18 T cell receptor beta chains originate from one sample sequenced in a study of blood T cell repertoires in COVID-19. The table came from immunoSEQ multiplex PCR; TCRdb's copy has only in-frame clones and leaves some out. The sample has 150,000 to 200,000 clones; 78% are singletons. The sequenced material came from peripheral blood. Receptor source: a woman older than 75 with active or convalescent COVID-19.

J is TRBJ2-3 and V is TRBV5-1, with a weak D call TRBD1 (6 bases). Germline V gene lookup returns CDR1 SGHRS and CDR2 YFSETQ. CDR3 size: 16 residues. Trimming removed 2 bases at V and 1 base at J, with 14 bases between. DNA for the CDR3: TGCGCCAGCAGCTTACAGGGAGAGGGGCGCACAGATACGCAGTATTTT. It is translated as CASSLQGEGRTDTQYF.

The chain combines TRBV7-9 with TRBJ1-2; a possible D gene is TRBD1 (6 bases). The CDR3 extends over 14 amino acids. Per germline, CDR1 SEHNR and CDR2 FQNEAQ (reference sequence). The V and J ends lost 8 bases and 4 bases respectively, with 17 bases between them. CDR3 in DNA: TGTGCCAGCGGACCTCCTGGGGGCCTCTATGGCTACACCTTC. Its protein is CASGPPGGLYGYTF.

This clone was detected only a few times. The chain employs TRBV14 and TRBJ1-2; D may be TRBD1 (5 bases). The CDR3 covers 13 residues. The V gene's germline CDR1 is SGHDN and CDR2 FVKESK. The ends were cut back, 0 bases at V and 4 bases at J, with 6 bases in the middle. In DNA, the CDR3 is TGTGCCAGCAGCCAAGATACAGGCTATGGCTACACCTTC. It codes for CASSQDTGYGYTF.

The V and J genes are TRBV30 and TRBJ1-3, with TRBD1 matching 7 bases. Trimming removed 0 bases from V and 8 bases from J; junction bases left unmatched: 16. This CDR3 is 17 amino acids long. Germline V CDR1 and CDR2: GTSNPN, SVGIG (reference sequence). The CDR3 loop is CAWSVHSRTRGQHTIYF. The CDR3 DNA is TGTGCCTGGAGTGTACATAGTCGAACAAGGGGGCAGCACACCATATATTTT.

This chain connects TRBV28 to TRBJ2-2; 11 bases are a match to TRBD1. The trim removed 6 bases at V and 6 bases at J, leaving 3 bases unmatched. The CDR3 has 14 residues. CDR1 and CDR2 (germline): MDHEN, SYDVKM. The CDR3 nucleotides read TGTGCCAGCAGCTGGGACAGGGGGTCCGGGGAGCTGTTTTTT. It encodes CASSWDRGSGELFF.

The V call is TRBV10-3, the J call TRBJ1-1; D uncertain. This CDR3 spans 17 amino acids. V was trimmed by 0 bases and J by 1 base, leaving 15 bases between them. CDR1 is ENHRY, CDR2 SYGVKD, per germline. This chain's CDR3 is CAISESGGINSNTEAFF. CDR3 DNA: TGTGCCATCAGTGAGTCTGGAGGAATTAATTCGAACACTGAAGCTTTCTTT.

The rearrangement joins TRBV3-1 (or the pseudogene TRBV3-2) to TRBJ2-2; 11 bases are shared with TRBD2. V lost 4 bases to trimming and J lost 6 bases; unmatched junction nucleotides: 7. The CDR3 is 16 amino acids. Germline assignment: CDR1 LGHDT and CDR2 YNNKEL (reference sequence). The CDR3 spells CASSPRVAGGPGELFF. CDR3 nucleotides: TGTGCCAGCAGCCCCCGGGTAGCGGGGGGGCCCGGGGAGCTGTTTTTT.

The chain has TRBV5-1 and TRBJ2-1; D gene uncertain. The CDR3 has 11 amino acids. V dropped 3 bases and J dropped 7 bases, with 5 bases sitting between them. Germline CDR1 reads SGHRS; CDR2 reads YFSETQ. The CDR3 sequence: CASSSYNEQFF. CDR3 in DNA: TGCGCCAGCAGCTCTTATAATGAGCAGTTCTTC.

In this sample, this clone turned up once. This chain links TRBV6-1 with TRBJ2-3; D is ambiguous. CDR3 length: 14 amino acids. Trimming removed 3 bases from V and 1 base from J, with 8 bases in between. Germline V CDR1 and CDR2: MNHNS, SASEGT. Here the CDR3 reads CASSDMRRTDTQYF. CDR3 nucleotide sequence: TGTGCCAGCAGTGATATGAGGCGCACAGATACGCAGTATTTT.

The chain recombines TRBV6-5 with TRBJ1-1; a possible D gene is TRBD1 (5 bases). The ends were cut back, 6 bases at V and 11 bases at J, with 16 bases in the middle. The germline V gene has CDR1 MNHEY and CDR2 SVGAGI. This CDR3 is built from 12 residues. This CDR3 reads CASSSQGRGAFF. The CDR3 DNA reads as TGTGCCAGCAGCTCCCAGGGCCGGGGGGCTTTCTTT.

In its sample, this clone was seen a few times. The chain carries TRBV10-1 and TRBJ1-5; the D is unclear. CDR3 length: 13 residues. V lost 8 bases and J lost 1, with 9 bases in between. Germline CDR1 reads WNHNN; CDR2 reads SYGVQD (reference sequence). The CDR3, as DNA: TGCGCCAGCCTAACACTAAGCAATCAGCCCCAGCATTTT. Amino acids: CASLTLSNQPQHF.

V gene TRBV6-2 or TRBV6-3 combines with J gene TRBJ1-2, with unresolved D. In germline, CDR1 is MNHEY, CDR2 SVGEGT. V lost 4 bases and J lost 4, with 7 bases in between. This CDR3 has 12 residues. CDR3 sequence: CASSFQIYGYTF. The CDR3, as DNA: TGTGCCAGCAGTTTCCAGATCTATGGCTACACCTTC.

This chain links TRBV7-9 with TRBJ1-4; D perhaps matches TRBD1 (5 bases). Germline-derived CDR1 and CDR2 are SEHNR and FQNEAQ (reference sequence). CDR3 length: 16 amino acids. Trimming shortened V by 0 bases and J by 7 bases, and 15 bases separated the two germline ends. CDR3 nucleotides: TGTGCCAGCAGCTTAGCGGTTCAGGGATTGATTGAAAAACTGTTTTTT. Translated, it gives CASSLAVQGLIEKLFF.

The J gene is TRBJ2-7, the V gene TRBV11-1, with 7 bases fitting TRBD1. The CDR3 consists of 14 residues. Germline CDR1 reads SGHAT; CDR2 reads FQDESV (reference sequence). Losses at the gene ends were 5 bases for V and 0 bases for J; bases not matched to a gene: 4. This CDR3 reads CASSRTGGSYEQYF. The CDR3 DNA is TGTGCCAGCAGCCGGACAGGAGGCTCCTACGAGCAGTACTTC.

This clone has only a few counts. The V gene is TRBV9, the J gene TRBJ2-1; D unresolved. V was clipped by 0 bases and J by 4 bases, with 5 bases between them. CDR1 is SGDLS, CDR2 YYNGEE, per germline. CDR3 size: 13 residues. Here the CDR3 reads CASSVALYNEQFF. In nucleotides, the CDR3 is TGTGCCAGCAGCGTAGCCCTGTACAATGAGCAGTTCTTC. Supplemented by reference TRBV9 and TRBJ2-1, the full variable domain reads DSGVTQTPKHLITATGQRVTLRCSPRSGDLSVYWYQQSLDQGLQFLIQYYNGEERAKGNILERFSAQQFPDLHSELNLSSLELGDSALYFCASSVALYNEQFFGPGTRLTVL.

This chain links TRBV3-1 (or the pseudogene TRBV3-2) with TRBJ1-2; TRBD1 matches 10 bases. After removal of 1 base from V and 8 bases from J, the junction contained 4 bases not matched to a gene. The CDR3 has 14 residues. In germline, CDR1 is LGHDT, CDR2 YNNKEL (reference sequence). The CDR3 region has the DNA TGTGCCAGCAGCCAAGTGGACAGGGGGAAGGGCTACACCTTC. Its protein is CASSQVDRGKGYTF.

The chain is built from TRBV5-4 and TRBJ2-1, with 13 bases fitting TRBD2. This CDR3 is 16 amino acids long. Trimming cost V 4 bases and J 4 bases; bases outside gene matches: 5. Germline lookup yields CDR1 SGHNT and CDR2 YYREEE (reference sequence). CDR3 loop: CASSRTSGGVYNEQFF. DNA of the CDR3: TGTGCCAGCAGCCGGACTAGCGGGGGTGTTTACAATGAGCAGTTCTTC. The full variable domain, its missing parts supplied by reference TRBV5-4 and TRBJ2-1, is ETGVTQSPTHLIKTRGQQVTLRCSSQSGHNTVSWYQQALGQGPQFIFQYYREEENGRGNFPPRFSGLQFPNYSSELNVNALELDDSALYLCASSRTSGGVYNEQFFGPGTRLTVL.

A remark on this clone: An end of the junction differs from the germline gene, which may be a read error. The rearrangement uses TRBV6-2 or TRBV6-3 and TRBJ1-4, with TRBD1 matching over 9 bases. CDR1 is MNHEY and CDR2 is SVGEGT in the germline V gene. This CDR3 contains 15 residues. The DNA of the CDR3 is TGTGCCAGCAATTACCTTCGGGACAGGGATGAAAAACTGTTTTTT. Amino acid sequence: CASNYLRDRDEKLFF.